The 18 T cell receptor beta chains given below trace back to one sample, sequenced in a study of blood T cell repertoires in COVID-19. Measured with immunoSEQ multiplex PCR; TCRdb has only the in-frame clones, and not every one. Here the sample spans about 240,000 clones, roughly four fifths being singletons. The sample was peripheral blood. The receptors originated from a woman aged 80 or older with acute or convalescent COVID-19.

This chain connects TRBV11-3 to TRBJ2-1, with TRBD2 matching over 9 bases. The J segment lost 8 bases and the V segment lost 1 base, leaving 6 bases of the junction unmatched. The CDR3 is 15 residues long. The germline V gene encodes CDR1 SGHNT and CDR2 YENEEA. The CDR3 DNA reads TGTGCCAGCAGCTTAGGTAGCGGGGGACATGATGAGCAGTTCTTC. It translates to CASSLGSGGHDEQFF.

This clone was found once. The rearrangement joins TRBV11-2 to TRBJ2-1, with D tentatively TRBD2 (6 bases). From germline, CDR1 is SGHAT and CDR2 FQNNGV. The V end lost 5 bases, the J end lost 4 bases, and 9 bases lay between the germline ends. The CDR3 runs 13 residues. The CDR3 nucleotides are TGTGCCAGCAGCGTCCGGGGGTACAATGAGCAGTTCTTC. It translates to CASSVRGYNEQFF. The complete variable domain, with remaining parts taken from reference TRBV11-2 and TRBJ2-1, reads EAGVAQSPRYKIIEKRQSVAFWCNPISGHATLYWYQQILGQGPKLLIQFQNNGVVDDSQLPKDRFSAERLKGVDSTLKIQPAKLEDSAVYLCASSVRGYNEQFFGPGTRLTVL.

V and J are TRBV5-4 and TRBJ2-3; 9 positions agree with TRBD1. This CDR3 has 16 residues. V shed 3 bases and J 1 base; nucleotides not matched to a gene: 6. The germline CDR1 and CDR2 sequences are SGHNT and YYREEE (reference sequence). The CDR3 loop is CASSSPRDRGTDTQYF. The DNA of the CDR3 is TGTGCCAGCAGCTCTCCCCGGGACAGGGGCACAGATACGCAGTATTTT. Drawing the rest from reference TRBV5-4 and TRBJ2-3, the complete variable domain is ETGVTQSPTHLIKTRGQQVTLRCSSQSGHNTVSWYQQALGQGPQFIFQYYREEENGRGNFPPRFSGLQFPNYSSELNVNALELDDSALYLCASSSPRDRGTDTQYFGPGTRLTVL.

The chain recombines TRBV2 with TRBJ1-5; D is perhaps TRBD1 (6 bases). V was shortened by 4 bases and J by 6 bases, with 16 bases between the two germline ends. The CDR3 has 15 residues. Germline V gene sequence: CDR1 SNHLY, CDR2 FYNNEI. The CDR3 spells CASSVGGRSSQPQHF. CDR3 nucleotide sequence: TGTGCCAGCAGTGTCGGGGGGCGTTCGAGTCAGCCCCAGCATTTT. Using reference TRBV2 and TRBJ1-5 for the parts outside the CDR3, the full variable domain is EPEVTQTPSHQVTQMGQEVILRCVPISNHLYFYWYRQILGQKVEFLVSFYNNEISEKSEIFDDQFSVERPDGSNFTLKIRSTKLEDSAMYFCASSVGGRSSQPQHFGDGTRLSIL.

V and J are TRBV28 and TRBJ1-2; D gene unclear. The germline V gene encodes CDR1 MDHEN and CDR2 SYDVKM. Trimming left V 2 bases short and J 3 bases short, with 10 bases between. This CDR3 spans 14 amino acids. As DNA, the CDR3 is TGTGCCAGCAGTTTAGTCCTACCCGACTATGGCTACACCTTC. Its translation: CASSLVLPDYGYTF.

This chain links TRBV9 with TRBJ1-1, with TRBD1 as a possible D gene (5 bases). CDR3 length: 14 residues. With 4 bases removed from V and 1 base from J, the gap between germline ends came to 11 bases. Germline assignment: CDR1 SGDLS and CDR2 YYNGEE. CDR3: CASSLADRNTEAFF. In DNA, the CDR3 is TGTGCCAGCAGCCTAGCAGACAGGAACACTGAAGCTTTCTTT. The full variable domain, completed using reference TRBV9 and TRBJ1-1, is DSGVTQTPKHLITATGQRVTLRCSPRSGDLSVYWYQQSLDQGLQFLIQYYNGEERAKGNILERFSAQQFPDLHSELNLSSLELGDSALYFCASSLADRNTEAFFGQGTRLTVV.

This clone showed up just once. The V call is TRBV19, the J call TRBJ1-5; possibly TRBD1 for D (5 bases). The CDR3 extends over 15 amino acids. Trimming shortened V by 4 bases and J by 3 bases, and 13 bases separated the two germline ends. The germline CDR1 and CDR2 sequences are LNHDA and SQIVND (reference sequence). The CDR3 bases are TGTGCCAGTAGTAGCATCACGGGGGACAATCAGCCCCAGCATTTT. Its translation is CASSSITGDNQPQHF.

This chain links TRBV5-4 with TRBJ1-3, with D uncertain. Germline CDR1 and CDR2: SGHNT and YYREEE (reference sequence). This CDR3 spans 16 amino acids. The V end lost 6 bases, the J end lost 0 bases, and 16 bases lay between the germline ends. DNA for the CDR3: TGTGCCAGCACTCCGGGGAATCCTGACTCTGGAAACACCATATATTTT. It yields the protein CASTPGNPDSGNTIYF.

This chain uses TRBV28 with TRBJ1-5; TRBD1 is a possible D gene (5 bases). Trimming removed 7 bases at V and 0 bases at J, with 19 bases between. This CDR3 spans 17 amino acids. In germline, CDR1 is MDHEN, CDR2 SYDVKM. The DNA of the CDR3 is TGTGCCAGCACCCTGCGGCAGGGCCCATATAGCAATCAGCCCCAGCATTTT. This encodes CASTLRQGPYSNQPQHF.

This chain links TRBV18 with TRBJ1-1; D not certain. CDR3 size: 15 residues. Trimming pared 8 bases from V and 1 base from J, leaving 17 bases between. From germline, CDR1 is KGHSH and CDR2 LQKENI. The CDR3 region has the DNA TGTGCCAGCACTCACCTAGATTTCACGAACACTGAAGCTTTCTTT. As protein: CASTHLDFTNTEAFF. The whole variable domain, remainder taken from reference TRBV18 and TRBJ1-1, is NAGVMQNPRHLVRRRGQEARLRCSPMKGHSHVYWYRQLPEEGLKFMVYLQKENIIDESGMPKERFSAEFPKEGPSILRIQQVVRGDSAAYFCASTHLDFTNTEAFFGQGTRLTVV.

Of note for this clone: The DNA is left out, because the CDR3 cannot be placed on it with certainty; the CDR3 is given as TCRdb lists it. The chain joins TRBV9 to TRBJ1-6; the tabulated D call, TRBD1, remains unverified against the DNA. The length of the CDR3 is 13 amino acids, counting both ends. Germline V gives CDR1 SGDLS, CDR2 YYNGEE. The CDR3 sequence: CASSVGAGSRFHF.

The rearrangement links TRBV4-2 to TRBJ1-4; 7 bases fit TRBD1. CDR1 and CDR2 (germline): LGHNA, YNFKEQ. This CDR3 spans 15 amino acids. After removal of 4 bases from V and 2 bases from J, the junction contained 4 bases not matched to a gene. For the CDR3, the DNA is TGTGCCAGCAGCCCGGAGGGGGCGACTAATGAAAAACTGTTTTTT. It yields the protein CASSPEGATNEKLFF.

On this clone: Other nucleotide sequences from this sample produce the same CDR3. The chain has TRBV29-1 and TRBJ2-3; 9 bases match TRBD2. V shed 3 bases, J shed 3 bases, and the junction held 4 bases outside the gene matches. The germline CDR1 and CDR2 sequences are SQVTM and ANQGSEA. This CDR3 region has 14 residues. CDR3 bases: TGCAGCGTTGAGGCGGGGGGGCTGACAGATACGCAGTATTTT. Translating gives CSVEAGGLTDTQYF.

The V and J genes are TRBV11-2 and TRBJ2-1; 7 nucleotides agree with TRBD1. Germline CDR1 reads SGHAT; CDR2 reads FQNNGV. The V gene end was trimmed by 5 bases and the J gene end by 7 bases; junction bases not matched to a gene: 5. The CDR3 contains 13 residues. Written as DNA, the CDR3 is TGTGCCAGCAGCAACCGACAGGGAAATGAGCAGTTCTTC. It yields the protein CASSNRQGNEQFF.

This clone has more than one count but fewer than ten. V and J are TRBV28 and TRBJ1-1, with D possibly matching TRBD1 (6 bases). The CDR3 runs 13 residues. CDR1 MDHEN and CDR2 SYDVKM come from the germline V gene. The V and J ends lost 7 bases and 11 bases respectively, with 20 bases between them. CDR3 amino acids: CASNTIGTTGAFF. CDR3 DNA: TGTGCCAGCAATACAATCGGGACAACGGGGGCTTTCTTT.

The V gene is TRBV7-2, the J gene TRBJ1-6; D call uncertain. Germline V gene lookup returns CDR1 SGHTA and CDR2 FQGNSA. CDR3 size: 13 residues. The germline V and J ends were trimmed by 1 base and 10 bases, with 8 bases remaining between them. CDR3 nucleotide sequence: TGTGCCAGCAGCTTAGATAGTTGGTCACCCCTCCACTTT. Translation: CASSLDSWSPLHF. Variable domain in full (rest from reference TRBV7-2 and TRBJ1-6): GAGVSQSPSNKVTEKGKDVELRCDPISGHTALYWYRQSLGQGLEFLIYFQGNSAPDKSGLPSDRFSAERTGGSVSTLTIQRTQQEDSAVYLCASSLDSWSPLHFGNGTRLTVT.

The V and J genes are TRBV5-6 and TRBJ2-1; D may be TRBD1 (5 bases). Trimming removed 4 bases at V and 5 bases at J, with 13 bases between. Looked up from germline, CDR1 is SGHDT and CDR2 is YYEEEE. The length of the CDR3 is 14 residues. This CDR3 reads CASSRTDTNNEQFF. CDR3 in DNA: TGTGCCAGCAGCCGGACGGACACGAACAATGAGCAGTTCTTC. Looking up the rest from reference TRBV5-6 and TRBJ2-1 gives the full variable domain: DAGVTQSPTHLIKTRGQQVTLRCSPKSGHDTVSWYQQALGQGPQFIFQYYEEEERQRGNFPDRFSGHQFPNYSSELNVNALLLGDSALYLCASSRTDTNNEQFFGPGTRLTVL.

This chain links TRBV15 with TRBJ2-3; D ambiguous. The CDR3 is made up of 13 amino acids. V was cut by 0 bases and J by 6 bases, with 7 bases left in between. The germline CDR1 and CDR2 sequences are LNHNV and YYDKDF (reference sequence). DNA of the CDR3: TGTGCCACCAGCAGAGATCAAGCGGATACGCAGTATTTT. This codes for CATSRDQADTQYF. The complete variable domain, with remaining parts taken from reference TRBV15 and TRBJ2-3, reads DAMVIQNPRYQVTQFGKPVTLSCSQTLNHNVMYWYQQKSSQAPKLLFHYYDKDFNNEADTPDNFQSRRPNTSFCFLDIRSPGLGDTAMYLCATSRDQADTQYFGPGTRLTVL.